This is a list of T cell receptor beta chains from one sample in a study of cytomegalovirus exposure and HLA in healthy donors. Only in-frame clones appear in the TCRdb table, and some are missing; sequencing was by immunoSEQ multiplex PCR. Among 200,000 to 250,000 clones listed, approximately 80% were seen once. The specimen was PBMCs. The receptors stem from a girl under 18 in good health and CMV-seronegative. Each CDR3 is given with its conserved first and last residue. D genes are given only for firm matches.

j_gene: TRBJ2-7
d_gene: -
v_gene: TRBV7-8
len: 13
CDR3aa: CASSLGATYEQYF

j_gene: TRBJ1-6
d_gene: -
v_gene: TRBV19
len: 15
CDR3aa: CASTAGRSYNSPLHF

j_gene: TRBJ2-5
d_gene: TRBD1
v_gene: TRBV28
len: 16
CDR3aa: CASSFAGTGGRETQYF

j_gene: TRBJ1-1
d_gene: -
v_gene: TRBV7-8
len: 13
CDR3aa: CASSLGPAGKAFF

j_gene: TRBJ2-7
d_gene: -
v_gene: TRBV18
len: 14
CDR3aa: CASSPRTASYEQYF

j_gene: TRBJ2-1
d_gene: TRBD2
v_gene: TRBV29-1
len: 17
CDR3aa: CSVESRLAGGAYNEQFF

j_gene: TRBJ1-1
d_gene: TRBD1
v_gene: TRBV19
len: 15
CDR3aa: CASTPDRGRNTEAFF

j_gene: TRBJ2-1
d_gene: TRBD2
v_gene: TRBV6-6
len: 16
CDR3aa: CASSKLAGVAYNEQFF

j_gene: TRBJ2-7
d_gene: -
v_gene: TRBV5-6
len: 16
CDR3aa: CASSPSLGQAWYEQYF

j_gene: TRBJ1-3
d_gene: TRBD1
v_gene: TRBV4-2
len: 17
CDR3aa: CASSPQGTSFSGNTIYF

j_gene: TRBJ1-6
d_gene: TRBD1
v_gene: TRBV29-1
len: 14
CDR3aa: CSVALDRGNSPLHF

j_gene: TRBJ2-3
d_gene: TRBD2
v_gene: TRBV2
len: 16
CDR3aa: CASSDGLAGFSDTQYF

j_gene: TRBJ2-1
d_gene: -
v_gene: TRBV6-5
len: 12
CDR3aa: CASSPPRQRPIF

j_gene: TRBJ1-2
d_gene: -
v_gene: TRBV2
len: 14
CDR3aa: CASSAGTGGYGYTF

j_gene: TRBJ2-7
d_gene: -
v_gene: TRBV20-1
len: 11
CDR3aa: CSLQESYEQYF

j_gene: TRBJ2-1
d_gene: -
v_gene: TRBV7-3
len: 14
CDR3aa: CASSLTSSYNEQFF

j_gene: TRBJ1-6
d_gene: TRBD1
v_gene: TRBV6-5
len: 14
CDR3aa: CASRQGQGRSPLHF

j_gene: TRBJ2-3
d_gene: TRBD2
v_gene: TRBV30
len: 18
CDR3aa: CAWSVRLAGGSYTDTQYF

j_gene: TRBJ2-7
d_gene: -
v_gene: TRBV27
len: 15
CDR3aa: CASKYRTKSSYEQYF

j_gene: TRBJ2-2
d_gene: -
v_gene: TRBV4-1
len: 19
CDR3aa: CASSLVGGPGTPNTGELFF

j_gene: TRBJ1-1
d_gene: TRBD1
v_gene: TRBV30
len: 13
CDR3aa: CAWRAQGYTEAFF

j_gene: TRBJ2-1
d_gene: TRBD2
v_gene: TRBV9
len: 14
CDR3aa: CASTPLAAYNEQFF

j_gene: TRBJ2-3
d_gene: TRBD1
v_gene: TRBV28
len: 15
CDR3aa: CASSRGQFRTDTQYF

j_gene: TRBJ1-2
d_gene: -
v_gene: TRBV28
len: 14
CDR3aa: CASSLAGPQYGYTF

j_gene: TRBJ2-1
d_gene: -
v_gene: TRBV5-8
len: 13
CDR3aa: CAAGEGQYNEQFF

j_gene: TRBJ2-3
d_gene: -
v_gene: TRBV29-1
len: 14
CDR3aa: CSVAFDRSTDTQYF

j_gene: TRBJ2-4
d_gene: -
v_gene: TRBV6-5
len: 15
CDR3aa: CASSYRPRGKNIQYF

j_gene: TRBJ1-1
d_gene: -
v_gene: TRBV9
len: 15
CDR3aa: CASSVGGLPNTEAFF

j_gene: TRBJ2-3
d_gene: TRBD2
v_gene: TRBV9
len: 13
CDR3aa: CASSGGGADTQYF

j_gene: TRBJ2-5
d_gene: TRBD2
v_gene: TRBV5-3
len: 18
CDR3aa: CARSRETGTSGGQETQYF

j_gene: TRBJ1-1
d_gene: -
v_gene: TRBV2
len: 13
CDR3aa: CASRGGERSEAFF

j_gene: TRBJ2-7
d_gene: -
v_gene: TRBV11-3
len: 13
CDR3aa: CASSSGTTGEQYF

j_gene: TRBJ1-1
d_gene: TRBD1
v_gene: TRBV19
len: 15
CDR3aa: CASSLRNRGNTEAFF

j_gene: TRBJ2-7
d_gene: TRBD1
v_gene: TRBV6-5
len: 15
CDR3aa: CASSYQTGGPYEQYF

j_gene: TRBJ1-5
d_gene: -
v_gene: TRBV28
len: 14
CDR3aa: CASSSGWSNQPQHF

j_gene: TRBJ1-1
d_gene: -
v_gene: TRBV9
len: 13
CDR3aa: CASSAHMNTEAFF

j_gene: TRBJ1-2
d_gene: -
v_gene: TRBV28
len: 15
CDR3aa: CASSFLSGTNYGYTF

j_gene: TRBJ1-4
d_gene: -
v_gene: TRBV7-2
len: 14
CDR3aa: CASSPDRINEKLFF

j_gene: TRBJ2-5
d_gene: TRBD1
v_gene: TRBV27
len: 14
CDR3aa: CASSPRTGGETQYF

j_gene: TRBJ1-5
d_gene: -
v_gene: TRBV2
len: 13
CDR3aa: CASVDGRSGSQHF

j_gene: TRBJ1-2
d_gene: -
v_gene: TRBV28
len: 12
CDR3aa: CASSLPGDGYTF

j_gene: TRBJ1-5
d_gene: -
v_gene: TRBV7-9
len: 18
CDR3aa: CASSQWVSGHISNQPQHF

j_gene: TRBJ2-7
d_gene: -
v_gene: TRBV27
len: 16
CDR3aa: CASSLSFGRQTYEQYF

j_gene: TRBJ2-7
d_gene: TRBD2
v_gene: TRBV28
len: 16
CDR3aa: CASTPLGTSGAYEQYF

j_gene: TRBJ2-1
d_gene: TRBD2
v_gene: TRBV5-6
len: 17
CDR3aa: CASTFLGGLAAYNEQFF

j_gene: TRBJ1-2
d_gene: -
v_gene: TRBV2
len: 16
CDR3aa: CASSATMGRDSYGYTF

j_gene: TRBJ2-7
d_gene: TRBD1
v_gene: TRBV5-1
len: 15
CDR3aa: CASSLTDRSSYEQYF

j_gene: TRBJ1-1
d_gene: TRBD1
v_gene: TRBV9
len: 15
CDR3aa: CASSDQGTGSTEAFF

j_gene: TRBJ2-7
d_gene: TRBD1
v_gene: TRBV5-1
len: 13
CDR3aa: CASSLTGGYEQYF

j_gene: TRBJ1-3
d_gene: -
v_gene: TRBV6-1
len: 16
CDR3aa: CASSEALGTPGNTIYF